A single sample is the source of the 12 T cell receptor beta chains below, sequenced in a study of long-term antiretroviral therapy in people with HIV (dated by TCRdb to 2022 to 2024). The immunoSEQ hsTCRB v3.0 assay was used at survey level resolution to sequence the TRB variable region. TCRdb retrieved this table from immuneACCESS and kept in-frame rearrangements only. Not all clones are present; in checked studies, unresolved V genes account for under half, and no reason is known for the remainder. The sample records about 14,000 clones, more than 60% of which are singletons. Clones ranked in the top ten supply around 21% of the sample. This specimen was unsorted PBMCs, taken 1.3 years before starting antiretroviral therapy. The receptors come from a man aged 35-49 years with HIV.

The V gene is TRBV14, the J gene TRBJ2-3; D not resolved. CDR1 and CDR2 (germline): SGHDN, FVKESK. The CDR3 length is 17 residues. Trimming cost V 3 bases and J 2 bases, with 18 bases left between them. The CDR3 DNA reads as TGTGCCAGCAGCCAGAGCCGTCTAAGTAGGTTCACAGATACGCAGTATTTT. Translation gives CASSQSRLSRFTDTQYF.

This clone was seen once. The chain is built from TRBV5-8 and TRBJ2-5; 8 bases are shared with TRBD1. The V and J ends lost 4 bases and 6 bases, in that order; junction bases with no gene match: 8. Germline V gene sequence: CDR1 SGHTS, CDR2 YDEGEE. The CDR3 totals 14 residues. The CDR3 loop reads CASSQGQVGKTQYF. For the CDR3, the DNA is TGTGCCAGCAGCCAGGGACAGGTTGGGAAGACCCAGTACTTC.

The CDR3 reads CASSEGVNLGTEAFF. The CDR3, as DNA: TGTGCCAGCAGTGAAGGCGTGAACCTGGGGACTGAAGCTTTCTTT. The gene calls are TRBV6-1 and TRBJ1-1; no reliable D call. CDR3 size: 15 residues. Germline V CDR1 and CDR2: MNHNS, SASEGT. With 1 base removed from V and 5 bases from J, the gap between germline ends came to 14 bases.

The CDR3 bases are TGTGCCAGCAGTGAATTGTACCGGACAAACGCTGGGATTCCACCCCTCCACTTT. It encodes CASSELYRTNAGIPPLHF. This chain links TRBV2 with TRBJ1-6; weak D call: TRBD1 (5 bases). Deletions cut 2 bases from V and 11 bases from J, with 25 bases between. The V gene's germline CDR1 is SNHLY and CDR2 FYNNEI. CDR3 length: 18 residues.

The chain recombines TRBV12-5 with TRBJ2-5; 12 bases are shared with TRBD2. The V segment lost 6 bases and the J segment 4 bases; nucleotides outside the gene matches: 3. This CDR3 comprises 14 residues. Germline loops: CDR1 LGHNT, CDR2 FRNRAP. The CDR3 DNA follows: TGTGCTAGTGGGACTAGCGGGGGCGGAGAGACCCAGTACTTC. This translates into CASGTSGGGETQYF.

The chain joins TRBV7-2 to TRBJ1-2, with D uncertain. Germline CDR1 SGHTA, CDR2 FQGNSA. The CDR3 is 15 residues long. V lost 2 bases and J 0 bases, leaving 10 bases between the germline ends. The CDR3 nucleotides read TGTGCCAGCAGCTTATGGGCAGCAACTAACTATGGCTACACCTTC. Translated, it gives CASSLWAATNYGYTF.

This chain connects TRBV5-1 to TRBJ2-7; tentatively, D is TRBD1 (5 bases). V was cut by 8 bases and J by 3 bases, with 24 bases left in between. Germline loops: CDR1 SGHRS, CDR2 YFSETQ. This CDR3 has 16 amino acids. CDR3 coding DNA: TGCGCCAGTTCGAGCCTGACAGCGCGTGACATCTACGAGCAGTACTTC. Translated, it gives CASSSLTARDIYEQYF.

V is TRBV5-8 and J is TRBJ1-2, with D unresolved. CDR1 is SGHTS, CDR2 YDEGEE, per germline. The V end lost 1 base, the J end lost 14 bases, and 3 bases lay between the germline ends. This CDR3 is built from 8 residues. The DNA for the CDR3 is TGTGCCAGCAGCTTGTTTACCTTC. The encoded protein is CASSLFTF.

The chain carries TRBV6-5 and TRBJ1-5, with no clear D. CDR3 length equals 13 residues. The V and J ends lost 4 bases and 7 bases respectively, with 11 bases between them. Germline V CDR1 and CDR2: MNHEY, SVGAGI. The CDR3 bases are TGTGCCAGCAGTTCCTTTCTGGGGCAGCCCCAGCATTTT. Its translation: CASSSFLGQPQHF.

The V gene is TRBV4-1, the J gene TRBJ2-2, with TRBD2 matching 7 bases. Germline V gene data show CDR1 as MGHRA and CDR2 as YSYEKL. V was clipped by 1 base and J by 3 bases; unmatched bases: 5. This CDR3 is 16 amino acids long. The CDR3 loop is CASSQGWGGDTGELFF. CDR3 in DNA: TGCGCCAGCAGCCAAGGGTGGGGGGGAGACACCGGGGAGCTGTTTTTT.

This rearrangement joins TRBV5-4 to TRBJ2-7; D is uncertain. CDR3 length: 11 residues. Between the trimmed V and J ends, which lost 4 bases and 7 bases, there was a span of 9 bases. Per germline, CDR1 SGHNT and CDR2 YYREEE (reference sequence). The CDR3 protein is CASSLEREQYF. CDR3 coding DNA: TGTGCCAGCAGCCTCGAGAGGGAGCAGTACTTC. Based on the CDR3 plus reference TRBV5-4 and TRBJ2-7, the full variable domain is ETGVTQSPTHLIKTRGQQVTLRCSSQSGHNTVSWYQQALGQGPQFIFQYYREEENGRGNFPPRFSGLQFPNYSSELNVNALELDDSALYLCASSLEREQYFGPGTRLTVT.

In this sample, this clone turned up a few times. The rearrangement uses TRBV7-8 and TRBJ1-5, with a possible D match to TRBD1 (5 bases). This CDR3 spans 15 amino acids. Germline CDR1 reads SGHVS; CDR2 reads FQNEAQ. Trimming left V 5 bases short and J 0 bases short, with 11 bases between. CDR3 sequence (DNA): TGTGCCAGCAGCCCCAATACAGGTAGCAATCAGCCCCAGCATTTT. It encodes CASSPNTGSNQPQHF.